These T cell receptor beta chains were read from a single sample in a study of Tregs in tolerant kidney transplant recipients. Libraries were prepared by immunoSEQ multiplex PCR; TCRdb keeps only in-frame clonotypes and omits some of them. The sample contains about 77,000 clones, 95% to 98% of which appear only once. The sequenced sample was CD4+ T cells from blood, obtained before the transplant. These receptor sequences come from a human donor who received a combined kidney and bone marrow transplant. CDR3s include the opening cysteine and the closing phenylalanine or tryptophan. D genes are given only for firm matches. Clone size is shown for a subset of rows, as once, few, many or a class of expanded clone.

clone_size,j_call,d_call,cdr3_length,v_call,cdr3_nt,cdr3_aa
NA,TRBJ2-2,NA,14,TRBV7-9,TGTGCCAGCAGCTTAGTTGGCGGCACCGGGGAGCTGTTTTTT,CASSLVGGTGELFF
once,TRBJ1-5,NA,12,TRBV6-6,TGTGCCAGCAGTTACCGGCAGGGCGCCCAGCATTTT,CASSYRQGAQHF
few,TRBJ1-4,NA,11,TRBV6-1,TGTGCCAGCAAAGGACAGGAAAAACTGTTTTTT,CASKGQEKLFF
once,TRBJ2-3,TRBD2,15,TRBV7-3,TGTGCCAGCAGCTTACGATCGGGAGGGACAGATACGCAGTATTTT,CASSLRSGGTDTQYF
few,TRBJ1-4,TRBD1,13,TRBV6-6,TGTGCCAGCAGCCGGGACAGAAATGAAAAACTGTTTTTT,CASSRDRNEKLFF
NA,TRBJ2-2,NA,16,TRBV27,TGTGCCAGCAGTTTAATTCCAGCGGGGAACACCGGGGAGCTGTTTTTT,CASSLIPAGNTGELFF
NA,TRBJ2-1,NA,13,TRBV4-2,TGTGCCAGCAGCCAAGAGACCGGCGGGGAGCAGTTCTTC,CASSQETGGEQFF
NA,TRBJ2-5,NA,15,TRBV9,TGTGCCAGCAGCAGAACCCCAGGAAGCCAAGAGACCCAGTACTTC,CASSRTPGSQETQYF
NA,TRBJ2-7,NA,14,TRBV11-1,TGTGCCAGCAGCTTAGGGAACAGGGTGCACGAGCAGTACTTC,CASSLGNRVHEQYF
NA,TRBJ1-2,TRBD1,15,TRBV7-6,TGTGCCAGCAGCTTAGGCCGACAGGGGAACTATGGCTACACCTTC,CASSLGRQGNYGYTF
NA,TRBJ2-2,NA,15,TRBV19,TGTGCCAGTAGTACGACAGGTTTCAACACCGGGGAGCTGTTTTTT,CASSTTGFNTGELFF
NA,TRBJ2-5,NA,13,TRBV5-1,TGCGCCAGCAGCGTCGGGGTCCAAGAGACCCAGTACTTC,CASSVGVQETQYF
few,TRBJ1-6,NA,13,TRBV5-1,TGCGCCAGCAGCTTGGCCAGGGGCTCACCCCTCCACTTT,CASSLARGSPLHF
NA,TRBJ2-2,TRBD2,16,TRBV4-2,TGTGCCAGCAGCAGACATAGCGGGACGAACACCGGGGAGCTGTTTTTT,CASSRHSGTNTGELFF
NA,TRBJ1-1,NA,15,TRBV18,TGTGCCAGCTCACCCGCAACGGGTCGAGTCACTGAAGCTTTCTTT,CASSPATGRVTEAFF
NA,TRBJ2-7,NA,16,TRBV4-1,TGCGCCAGCAGCCAAGATACGACTGAGAGCTCCTACGAGCAGTACTTC,CASSQDTTESSYEQYF
NA,TRBJ1-1,NA,14,TRBV6-6,TGTGCCAGCAGCAGAACCCCGGGGGACACTGAAGCTTTCTTT,CASSRTPGDTEAFF
NA,TRBJ1-1,NA,14,TRBV11-3,TGTGCCAGCAGCCTGGGGCATCCGAACACTGAAGCTTTCTTT,CASSLGHPNTEAFF